This T cell receptor beta chain was captured by sequencing in a study of T cell changes during pregnancy in multiple sclerosis. The CDR3 contains 15 residues. V lost 3 bases and J 3 bases, leaving 14 bases between the germline ends. Germline-derived CDR1 and CDR2 are KGHSH and LQKENI. Profiling relied on immunoSEQ multiplex PCR, and the TCRdb table lists in-frame clones only, not all of them. Here the sample spans 65,000 to 80,000 clones, approximately 95% being singletons. Material: peripheral blood, obtained in the first trimester of pregnancy. The chain is built from TRBV18 and TRBJ1-1; D possibly corresponds to TRBD1 (5 bases). The TCR was taken from a female donor with multiple sclerosis, enrolled in a pregnancy study. The CDR3 is CASSPRRGSDTEAFF. The CDR3 DNA reads as TGTGCCAGCTCACCTAGAAGGGGAAGTGACACTGAAGCTTTCTTT.